One and the same sample provided the 26 T cell receptor beta chains below, sequenced in a study of PD-1 blockade in mismatch repair-deficient tumors. TCRdb's copy holds only in-frame clones and misses some; the assay was immunoSEQ multiplex PCR. The table records roughly 15,000 clones, roughly four fifths of them present only once. This sample comprised PBMCs, obtained 4 weeks after starting pembrolizumab. The receptor source for this set is an adult with mismatch repair-deficient cancer.

The table lists this clone with a few counts. The chain is built from TRBV28 and TRBJ2-7; 9 positions match TRBD1. This CDR3 region has 14 residues. The V and J ends lost 3 bases and 7 bases, in that order; junction bases with no gene match: 7. CDR1 is MDHEN and CDR2 is SYDVKM in the germline V gene. The CDR3 DNA is TGTGCCAGCAGTTTTGAACAGGGGGCGGGGGAGCAGTACTTC. This translates into CASSFEQGAGEQYF. The complete variable domain, with remaining parts taken from reference TRBV28 and TRBJ2-7, reads DVKVTQSSRYLVKRTGEKVFLECVQDMDHENMFWYRQDPGLGLRLIYFSYDVKMKEKGDIPEGYSVSREKKERFSLILESASTNQTSMYLCASSFEQGAGEQYFGPGTRLTVT.

This clone has just a few counts. J is TRBJ1-1 and V is TRBV7-2; 8 bases align to TRBD1. V lost 5 bases, J lost 0 bases, and 8 bases stayed unmatched. The CDR3 is made up of 16 amino acids. Germline-derived CDR1 and CDR2 are SGHTA and FQGNSA. The CDR3 DNA is TGTGCCAGCAGCGAACGACAGGGGCGCATGAACACTGAAGCTTTCTTT. It encodes CASSERQGRMNTEAFF.

This clone has only a few counts. The V call is TRBV6-5, the J call TRBJ2-7, with TRBD2 identical over 8 bases. This CDR3 contains 14 residues. Per the germline V gene, CDR1 is MNHEY and CDR2 is SVGAGI. V dropped 6 bases and J dropped 7; count of bases not matched to a gene: 11. The CDR3 DNA reads TGTGCCAGCAGGATCCGGGAGGGTCATCGGGAGCAGTACTTC. This translates into CASRIREGHREQYF.

The J gene is TRBJ1-5, the V gene TRBV30, with a possible D match to TRBD1 (6 bases). Germline V gene data show CDR1 as GTSNPN and CDR2 as SVGIG (reference sequence). Trimming took 2 bases from V and 2 from J, leaving 13 bases between them. The CDR3 has 15 amino acids. The CDR3 coding sequence is TGTGCCTGGAGTCCCGGGGGGGCGGGCAATCAGCCCCAGCATTTT. The encoded protein is CAWSPGGAGNQPQHF.

This clone was recorded a few times. This chain links TRBV6-1 with TRBJ1-4; 7 nucleotides match TRBD1. The germline CDR1 and CDR2 sequences are MNHNS and SASEGT. Trimming took 4 bases from V and 8 from J; bases not matched to a gene: 7. The CDR3 is made up of 14 amino acids. This chain's CDR3 is CASSVGRGQEKLFF. The CDR3 nucleotides are TGTGCCAGCAGTGTCGGGAGGGGGCAAGAAAAACTGTTTTTT.

The CDR3 DNA reads as TGCGCCAGCAGCTGGGGTGCGGGGCAAGAGACCCAGTACTTC. Protein: CASSWGAGQETQYF. V and J are TRBV5-1 and TRBJ2-5, with D possibly being TRBD2 (6 bases). Germline V CDR1 and CDR2: SGHRS, YFSETQ. The CDR3 is 14 amino acids. Trimming cost V 3 bases and J 2 bases, with 11 bases left between them.

This clone was counted once. The chain has TRBV19 and TRBJ2-5; TRBD2 aligns across 10 bases. The length of the CDR3 is 16 residues. V trimming: 4 bases; J trimming: 0 bases; junction bases outside the gene matches: 5. Germline CDR1 reads LNHDA; CDR2 reads SQIVND (reference sequence). The CDR3 DNA reads as TGTGCCAGTAGTACCCGGACTAGCGGAGACCAAGAGACCCAGTACTTC. It encodes CASSTRTSGDQETQYF.

The V and J genes are TRBV5-8 and TRBJ2-1; weak D call: TRBD1 (6 bases). Germline loops: CDR1 SGHTS, CDR2 YDEGEE. This CDR3 has 15 residues. The ends were cut back, 9 bases at V and 4 bases at J, with 20 bases in the middle. CDR3 amino acids: CATQQGSAGYNEQFF. CDR3 nucleotides: TGTGCCACCCAGCAGGGGAGCGCTGGATACAATGAGCAGTTCTTC.

In this sample, this clone turned up a few times. This rearrangement joins TRBV30 to TRBJ2-5, with 11 positions matching TRBD1. V lost 5 bases, J lost 4 bases, and 3 bases stayed unmatched. From germline, CDR1 is GTSNPN and CDR2 SVGIG (reference sequence). This CDR3 has 13 amino acids. The CDR3 loop reads CAWGQGASETQYF. CDR3 DNA: TGTGCCTGGGGACAGGGGGCATCAGAGACCCAGTACTTC.

The V gene is TRBV5-1, the J gene TRBJ2-1, with TRBD1 matching 7 bases. This CDR3 is 15 amino acids long. V gave up 3 bases and J gave up 3 bases; unmatched junction bases: 6. Per germline, CDR1 SGHRS and CDR2 YFSETQ. For the CDR3, the DNA is TGCGCCAGCAGCTCCGATGGGGACAGCTACAATGAGCAGTTCTTC. Translated, it gives CASSSDGDSYNEQFF.

This clone was picked up one time. The genes are TRBV7-3 and TRBJ2-1; 9 positions match TRBD2. Germline V gene lookup returns CDR1 SGHTA and CDR2 FQGTGA. Trimming took 1 base from V and 7 from J; bases not matched to a gene: 5. The CDR3 sequence is 15 residues long. The CDR3 loop is CASSLKGSGGNEQFF. CDR3 bases: TGTGCCAGCAGCTTAAAGGGTAGCGGGGGTAATGAGCAGTTCTTC.

This clone was seen a single time. This chain joins TRBV2 and TRBJ1-1, with D maybe TRBD1 (6 bases). Germline values: CDR1 SNHLY, CDR2 FYNNEI. The V and J ends lost 4 bases and 0 bases respectively, with 9 bases between them. The CDR3 has 14 amino acids. The CDR3 region has the DNA TGTGCCAGCAGTGGTTGGGGGCTGAACACTGAAGCTTTCTTT. Its translation: CASSGWGLNTEAFF.

V gene TRBV18 combines with J gene TRBJ1-5; weak D call: TRBD1 (5 bases). The V end was cut by 5 bases, the J end by 3 bases, with 26 bases between. The CDR3 is 19 amino acids. Germline V gives CDR1 KGHSH, CDR2 LQKENI. The CDR3 is CASSSSYSWGPTINQPQHF. The CDR3 coding sequence is TGTGCCAGCTCATCTTCTTATTCGTGGGGCCCTACTATCAATCAGCCCCAGCATTTT.

This clone was recorded a few times. V is TRBV25-1 and J is TRBJ2-5, with 7 bases fitting TRBD2. Trimming cost V 4 bases and J 5 bases; bases outside gene matches: 10. Germline assignment: CDR1 MGHDK and CDR2 SYGVNS. This CDR3 is 15 amino acids long. CDR3 amino acids: CASSAGLGLVETQYF. The DNA for the CDR3 is TGTGCCAGCAGTGCCGGACTAGGTTTGGTCGAGACCCAGTACTTC. Complete variable domain (other parts from reference TRBV25-1 and TRBJ2-5): EADIYQTPRYLVIGTGKKITLECSQTMGHDKMYWYQQDPGMELHLIHYSYGVNSTEKGDLSSESTVSRIRTEHFPLTLESARPSHTSQYLCASSAGLGLVETQYFGPGTRLLVL.

The V gene is TRBV7-3, the J gene TRBJ1-1, with TRBD1 as a possible D gene (5 bases). Deletions cut 6 bases from V and 4 bases from J, with 18 bases between. This CDR3 is 15 amino acids long. CDR1 and CDR2 (germline): SGHTA, FQGTGA. The CDR3 loop is CASSPGPPGGTEAFF. The CDR3 DNA is TGTGCCAGCAGTCCAGGACCCCCCGGGGGCACTGAAGCTTTCTTT.

The chain carries TRBV28 and TRBJ2-1; 7 bases match TRBD1. V shed 0 bases, J shed 2 bases, and the junction held 4 bases outside the gene matches. Per germline, CDR1 MDHEN and CDR2 SYDVKM. The CDR3 length is 16 residues. CDR3 amino acids: CASSLWQGGTYNEQFF. CDR3 bases: TGTGCCAGCAGTTTATGGCAAGGGGGCACCTACAATGAGCAGTTCTTC.

The rearrangement uses TRBV21-1 and TRBJ2-6; TRBD2, the table's D call, lacks a check against the DNA. TRBV21-1 is a recognized pseudogene. The CDR3 spans 18 residues. Here the CDR3 reads CASSKETSGRGGANVLTF. The DNA of the CDR3 is TGTGCCAGCAGCAAAGAAACTAGCGGGAGGGGTGGGGCCAACGTCCTGACTTTC.

V is TRBV9 and J is TRBJ1-1; 7 bases align to TRBD1. Trimming took 2 bases from V and 3 from J; bases not matched to a gene: 1. This CDR3 comprises 13 residues. The germline gives CDR1 SGDLS, CDR2 YYNGEE. This CDR3 is CASSVGQHTEAFF. CDR3 sequence (DNA): TGTGCCAGCAGCGTGGGACAGCACACTGAAGCTTTCTTT.

This clone was seen more than once but under ten times. This chain uses TRBV30 with TRBJ1-5; possibly TRBD1 for D (5 bases). CDR3 length: 16 amino acids. Germline loops: CDR1 GTSNPN, CDR2 SVGIG (reference sequence). Between the trimmed V and J ends, which lost 1 base and 2 bases, there was a span of 15 bases. CDR3 in DNA: TGTGCCTGGAGTGCGCTCTCTAAACAGGGCAATCAGCCCCAGCATTTT. Translating it yields CAWSALSKQGNQPQHF.

The chain combines TRBV10-2 with TRBJ2-3, with 7 bases fitting TRBD2. The germline gives CDR1 WSHSY, CDR2 SAAADI. This CDR3 region has 14 residues. J lost 4 bases, V lost 8 bases, and 9 bases had no gene match. The CDR3 DNA reads as TGCGCCAGCGGGCGGGAGAGGGTCCCAGATACGCAGTATTTT. Protein sequence: CASGRERVPDTQYF.

The chain carries TRBV28 and TRBJ2-5; the match to TRBD2 covers 12 bases. Germline V gives CDR1 MDHEN, CDR2 SYDVKM. With 6 bases clipped from V and 3 bases from J, the junction kept 2 bases outside the gene matches. The CDR3 consists of 14 residues. The CDR3 DNA reads TGTGCCAGCAGACTAGCGGGAGGAGAAGAGACCCAGTACTTC. Translation: CASRLAGGEETQYF.

The genes are TRBV2 and TRBJ2-1, with D maybe TRBD1 (5 bases). Trimming stripped 4 bases from V and 1 base from J, with 11 bases between. The germline gives CDR1 SNHLY, CDR2 FYNNEI. The CDR3 is made up of 15 amino acids. The CDR3 region is CASSVTGDSYNEQFF. The DNA of the CDR3 is TGTGCCAGCAGTGTTACAGGCGATTCCTACAATGAGCAGTTCTTC.

The gene calls are TRBV10-3 and TRBJ1-1; 7 bases fit TRBD1. This CDR3 contains 19 residues. Germline V lookup: CDR1 ENHRY, CDR2 SYGVKD. The trim removed 2 bases at V and 0 bases at J, leaving 15 bases unmatched. Here the CDR3 reads CAISEVTGQSTLMNTEAFF. The CDR3 nucleotides read TGTGCCATCAGTGAGGTAACGGGACAGTCCACCCTCATGAACACTGAAGCTTTCTTT.

V is TRBV6-4 and J is TRBJ2-1, with a possible D match to TRBD1 (5 bases). The length of the CDR3 is 15 residues. With 0 bases removed from V and 3 bases from J, the gap between germline ends came to 9 bases. Germline assignment: CDR1 MRHNA and CDR2 SNTAGT. The chain's CDR3 is CASSDSVGDYNEQFF. CDR3 DNA: TGTGCCAGCAGTGACTCGGTAGGGGACTACAATGAGCAGTTCTTC.

The chain combines TRBV6-4 with TRBJ1-1; no clear D gene. Trimming removed 5 bases at V and 1 base at J, with 8 bases between. This CDR3 spans 13 amino acids. Germline V gene sequence: CDR1 MRHNA, CDR2 SNTAGT. The CDR3 DNA follows: TGTGCCAGCAGTTTGAGTTCGAACACTGAAGCTTTCTTT. Its protein is CASSLSSNTEAFF.

The J gene is TRBJ1-1, the V gene TRBV6-6; weak D call: TRBD1 (6 bases). This CDR3 spans 14 amino acids. The germline gives CDR1 MNHNY, CDR2 SVGAGI (reference sequence). Trimming removed 6 bases at V and 1 base at J, with 12 bases between. CDR3 region: CASREGQTNTEAFF. The CDR3 coding sequence is TGTGCCAGCAGGGAAGGACAGACGAACACTGAAGCTTTCTTT.